Presented here are 21 T cell receptor beta chains from one specimen sequenced in a study of cytomegalovirus exposure and HLA in healthy donors. The PCR ran on 60 Vbeta and 13 Jbeta primers. Generated by immunoSEQ multiplex PCR, the TCRdb table keeps only in-frame clones and is missing some. The sample consists of hundreds of thousands of clones, about 81% of them appearing once. Sequencing input: PBMCs. Receptors were obtained from a man aged 40-49 years in good health and CMV-seropositive.

The rearrangement links TRBV19 to TRBJ1-2; 8 nucleotides match TRBD1. CDR3 length: 12 residues. Germline V lookup: CDR1 LNHDA, CDR2 SQIVND (reference sequence). The J segment lost 11 bases and the V segment lost 3 bases, leaving 5 bases of the junction unmatched. The CDR3 region is CASSMTRGRYTF. In DNA form, the CDR3 reads TGTGCCAGTAGTATGACCAGGGGGCGATACACCTTC. The whole variable domain, remainder taken from reference TRBV19 and TRBJ1-2, is DGGITQSPKYLFRKEGQNVTLSCEQNLNHDAMYWYRQDPGQGLRLIYYSQIVNDFQKGDIAEGYSVSREKKESFPLTVTSAQKNPTAFYLCASSMTRGRYTFGSGTRLTVV.

This clone was observed a few times. V and J are TRBV6-6 and TRBJ1-5; D unclear. Trimming cost V 0 bases and J 1 base, with 7 bases left between them. Germline lookup yields CDR1 MNHNY and CDR2 SVGAGI (reference sequence). This CDR3 region has 15 residues. For the CDR3, the DNA is TGTGCCAGCAGTTACTCGAGCCAAAGCAATCAGCCCCAGCATTTT. Its translation: CASSYSSQSNQPQHF.

V and J are TRBV6-1 and TRBJ2-7; D is unresolved. The germline gives CDR1 MNHNS, CDR2 SASEGT. V dropped 6 bases and J dropped 7 bases, with 19 bases sitting between them. The CDR3 loop spans 14 amino acids. The CDR3 DNA reads TGTGCCAGCAGGGAGAACCCTATTTTGGGTGAGCAGTACGTC. This codes for CASRENPILGEQYV.

The chain has TRBV30 and TRBJ2-1; unclear D gene. Germline V CDR1 and CDR2: GTSNPN, SVGIG (reference sequence). The CDR3 is 15 amino acids. Between the trimmed V and J ends, which lost 0 bases and 5 bases, there was a span of 14 bases. CDR3 sequence (DNA): TGTGCCTGGAGTGTACAGACCGGCAGAAACAATGAGCAGTTCTTC. Translating gives CAWSVQTGRNNEQFF.

The chain uses TRBV4-1 and TRBJ2-5; 9 nucleotides agree with TRBD1. CDR3 length: 12 amino acids. Germline CDR1 is MGHRA and CDR2 is YSYEKL. Unmatched junction bases numbered 2, after V lost 1 base and J lost 11 bases. The CDR3 bases are TGCGCCAGCAGCCAAGGGGACAGGGAGCAGTACTTC. It is translated as CASSQGDREQYF.

A note on this clone: Likely a read error: the CDR3 ends without its conserved phenylalanine or tryptophan. The J gene is TRBJ2-7, the V gene TRBV27; TRBD1 matches 8 bases. The CDR3 is 14 amino acids. The V segment lost 5 bases and the J segment 2 bases; nucleotides outside the gene matches: 5. CDR1 and CDR2 from the germline V gene are MNHEY and SMNVEV (reference sequence). This CDR3 is CASSPGQGTYEQYL. The CDR3 DNA reads as TGTGCCAGCAGTCCAGGACAGGGCACCTACGAGCAGTACCTC.

This clone has a handful of counts. The chain uses TRBV30 and TRBJ2-3, with 8 bases lining up with TRBD1. The CDR3 has 14 residues. CDR1 and CDR2 (germline): GTSNPN, SVGIG (reference sequence). The J segment lost 9 bases and the V segment lost 4 bases, leaving 12 bases of the junction unmatched. The CDR3 sequence is CAWIPDRASLTQYF. The CDR3 DNA follows: TGTGCCTGGATCCCGGACAGGGCTTCTCTCACGCAGTATTTT.

This chain uses TRBV4-1 with TRBJ2-2, with 8 bases matching TRBD1. This CDR3 is built from 14 residues. The ends lost 2 bases at V and 8 bases at J; junction bases unmatched: 4. Germline CDR1 and CDR2: MGHRA and YSYEKL. The CDR3 loop reads CASSQQGASGELFF. CDR3 nucleotide sequence: TGCGCCAGCAGCCAACAGGGGGCCTCTGGGGAGCTGTTTTTT.

The chain employs TRBV7-2 and TRBJ2-3, with 10 bases matching TRBD2. Unmatched junction bases numbered 0, after V lost 5 bases and J lost 1 base. There are 14 residues in the CDR3. Looked up from germline, CDR1 is SGHTA and CDR2 is FQGNSA. CDR3 protein: CASSGTSGTDTQYF. In DNA, the CDR3 is TGTGCCAGCAGCGGGACTAGCGGCACAGATACGCAGTATTTT.

V gene TRBV13 combines with J gene TRBJ2-7; 9 bases line up with TRBD2. J gave up 2 bases and V 0 bases, and 5 bases lay outside the gene matches. Germline V lookup: CDR1 PRHDT, CDR2 FYEKMQ (reference sequence). The CDR3 length is 16 residues. The CDR3 is CASSLGASGIPYEQYF. The CDR3 DNA follows: TGTGCCAGCAGCTTAGGGGCTAGCGGGATCCCCTACGAGCAGTACTTC.

This rearrangement joins TRBV18 to TRBJ2-2; TRBD2 matches at 11 bases. Looked up from germline, CDR1 is KGHSH and CDR2 is LQKENI. J lost 1 base, V lost 3 bases, and 4 bases had no gene match. The CDR3 covers 17 residues. CDR3 sequence: CASSPTLAGENTGELFF. DNA of the CDR3: TGTGCCAGCTCACCCACACTAGCGGGAGAGAACACCGGGGAGCTGTTTTTT.

V gene TRBV4-2 combines with J gene TRBJ1-2, with a tentative D call TRBD1 (6 bases). The CDR3 totals 15 residues. V was shortened by 4 bases and J by 8 bases, with 20 bases between the two germline ends. Germline V lookup: CDR1 LGHNA, CDR2 YNFKEQ. The CDR3 region has the DNA TGTGCCAGCAGCCGAATGGGGGGGCGGGAACGAGGCTACACCTTC. This sequence encodes CASSRMGGRERGYTF.

The chain links TRBV4-1 to TRBJ2-3; no reliable D call. Per the germline V gene, CDR1 is MGHRA and CDR2 is YSYEKL. The CDR3 runs to 16 residues. With 1 base removed from V and 0 bases from J, the gap between germline ends came to 11 bases. The CDR3 DNA reads TGCGCCAGCAGCCAAGCCCTCGCGGCTAGCACAGATACGCAGTATTTT. Protein product: CASSQALAASTDTQYF.

This clone was seen a handful of times. J is TRBJ1-2 and V is TRBV5-6; TRBD1 might be the D (5 bases). This CDR3 has 14 amino acids. Trimming removed 5 bases from V and 5 bases from J, with 16 bases in between. Germline loops: CDR1 SGHDT, CDR2 YYEEEE. CDR3 in amino acids: CASRPAGIGYGYTF. CDR3 in DNA: TGTGCCAGCAGACCCGCAGGGATTGGGTATGGCTACACCTTC.

V and J are TRBV4-2 and TRBJ2-7; 9 bases line up with TRBD2. V gave up 0 bases and J gave up 0 bases; unmatched junction bases: 3. This CDR3 has 16 residues. Germline-derived CDR1 and CDR2 are LGHNA and YNFKEQ. The CDR3 region has the DNA TGTGCCAGCAGCCAAGAGCTAGCGGGGAGCTCCTACGAGCAGTACTTC. Translated, it gives CASSQELAGSSYEQYF.

The rearrangement links TRBV27 to TRBJ2-1; a possible D gene is TRBD2 (5 bases). Trimming pared 7 bases from V and 0 bases from J, leaving 7 bases between. This CDR3 contains 13 residues. Germline V gene data show CDR1 as MNHEY and CDR2 as SMNVEV (reference sequence). As DNA, the CDR3 is TGTGCCAGCATGGGGAGCTCCTACAATGAGCAGTTCTTC. Its protein is CASMGSSYNEQFF.

The table lists this clone with a few counts. The gene calls are TRBV7-3 and TRBJ2-2; D not certain. The germline V gene encodes CDR1 SGHTA and CDR2 FQGTGA. The CDR3 extends over 13 amino acids. Trimming took off 3 bases at V and 7 bases at J, with 9 bases between the two ends. The CDR3 coding sequence is TGTGCCAGCAGCTTCCTAAACGGCGGGGAGCTGTTTTTT. This gives the protein CASSFLNGGELFF. Full variable domain (outside the CDR3, taken from reference TRBV7-3 and TRBJ2-2): GAGVSQTPSNKVTEKGKYVELRCDPISGHTALYWYRQSLGQGPEFLIYFQGTGAADDSGLPNDRFFAVRPEGSVSTLKIQRTERGDSAVYLCASSFLNGGELFFGEGSRLTVL.

The CDR3 here is CASSKPSGGGKDTQYF. The CDR3, as DNA: TGTGCCAGCAGCAAGCCCTCCGGGGGAGGAAAAGATACGCAGTATTTT. The rearrangement joins TRBV5-6 to TRBJ2-3, with D possibly being TRBD2 (6 bases). The CDR3 contains 16 residues. Trimming shortened V by 4 bases and J by 5 bases, and 20 bases separated the two germline ends. CDR1 is SGHDT and CDR2 is YYEEEE in the germline V gene. The entire variable domain, with the rest obtained from reference TRBV5-6 and TRBJ2-3, is as follows: DAGVTQSPTHLIKTRGQQVTLRCSPKSGHDTVSWYQQALGQGPQFIFQYYEEEERQRGNFPDRFSGHQFPNYSSELNVNALLLGDSALYLCASSKPSGGGKDTQYFGPGTRLTVL.

V and J are TRBV30 and TRBJ1-1; D might be TRBD1 (5 bases). Germline values: CDR1 GTSNPN, CDR2 SVGIG (reference sequence). Trimming stripped 2 bases from V and 0 bases from J, with 13 bases between. CDR3 size: 15 residues. CDR3 in DNA: TGTGCCTGGAGTCCCCGAAGGGGTATGAACACTGAAGCTTTCTTT. It encodes CAWSPRRGMNTEAFF.

The chain is built from TRBV5-1 and TRBJ2-7; a possible D gene is TRBD1 (5 bases). CDR3 size: 15 residues. V was cut by 5 bases and J by 0 bases, with 15 bases left in between. CDR1 and CDR2 (germline): SGHRS, YFSETQ. The CDR3 reads CASSYADSISYEQYF. CDR3 nucleotides: TGCGCCAGCAGTTACGCAGACAGTATCTCCTACGAGCAGTACTTC.

This clone was counted only a few times. V is TRBV19 and J is TRBJ1-5, with TRBD1 matching 7 bases. The V segment lost 4 bases and the J segment 2 bases; nucleotides outside the gene matches: 5. This CDR3 region has 15 residues. Germline V gene sequence: CDR1 LNHDA, CDR2 SQIVND (reference sequence). Here the CDR3 reads CASSNIQGRNQPQHF. CDR3 DNA: TGTGCCAGTAGTAACATACAGGGGCGCAATCAGCCCCAGCATTTT.